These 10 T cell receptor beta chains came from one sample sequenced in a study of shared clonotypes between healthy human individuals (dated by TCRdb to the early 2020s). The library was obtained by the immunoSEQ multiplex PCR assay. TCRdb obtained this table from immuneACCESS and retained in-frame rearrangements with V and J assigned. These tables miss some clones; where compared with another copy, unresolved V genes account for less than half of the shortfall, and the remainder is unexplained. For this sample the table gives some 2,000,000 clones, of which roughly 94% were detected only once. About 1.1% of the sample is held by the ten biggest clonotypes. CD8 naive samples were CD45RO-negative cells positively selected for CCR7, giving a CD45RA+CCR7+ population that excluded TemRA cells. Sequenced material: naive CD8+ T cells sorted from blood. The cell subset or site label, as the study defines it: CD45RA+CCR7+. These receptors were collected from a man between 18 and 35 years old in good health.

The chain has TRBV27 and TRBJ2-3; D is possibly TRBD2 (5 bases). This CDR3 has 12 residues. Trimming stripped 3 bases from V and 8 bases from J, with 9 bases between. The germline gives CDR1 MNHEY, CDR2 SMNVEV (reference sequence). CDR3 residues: CASSLGEGTQYF. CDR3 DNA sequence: TGTGCCAGCAGTTTGGGCGAGGGTACGCAGTATTTT.

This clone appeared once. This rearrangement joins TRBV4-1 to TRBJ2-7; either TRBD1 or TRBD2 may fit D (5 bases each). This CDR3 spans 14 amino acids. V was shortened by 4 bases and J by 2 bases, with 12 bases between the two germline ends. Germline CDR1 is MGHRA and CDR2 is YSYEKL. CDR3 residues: CASSLKGPTYEQYF. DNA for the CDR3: TGCGCCAGCAGCCTTAAGGGACCAACCTACGAGCAGTACTTC.

The CDR3 spells CASSPQGGLSGYTF. The CDR3 DNA reads TGTGCCAGCAGCCCCCAGGGAGGACTAAGCGGCTACACCTTC. The chain uses TRBV7-9 and TRBJ1-2, with D maybe TRBD1 (5 bases). V was pared by 5 bases and J by 8 bases, with 18 bases between. CDR3 length: 14 amino acids. Germline loops: CDR1 SEHNR, CDR2 FQNEAQ (reference sequence).

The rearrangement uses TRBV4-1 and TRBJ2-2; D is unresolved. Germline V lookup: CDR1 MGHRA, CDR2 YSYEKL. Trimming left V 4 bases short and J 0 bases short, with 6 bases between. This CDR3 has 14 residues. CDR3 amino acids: CASSPGPNTGELFF. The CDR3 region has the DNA TGCGCCAGCAGCCCAGGCCCGAACACCGGGGAGCTGTTTTTT.

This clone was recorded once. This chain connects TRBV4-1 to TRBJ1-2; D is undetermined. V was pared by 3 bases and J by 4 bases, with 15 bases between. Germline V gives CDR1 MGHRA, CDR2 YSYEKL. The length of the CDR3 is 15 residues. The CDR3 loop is CASSHRLGEVYGYTF. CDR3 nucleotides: TGCGCCAGCAGCCACCGGCTGGGCGAAGTCTATGGCTACACCTTC.

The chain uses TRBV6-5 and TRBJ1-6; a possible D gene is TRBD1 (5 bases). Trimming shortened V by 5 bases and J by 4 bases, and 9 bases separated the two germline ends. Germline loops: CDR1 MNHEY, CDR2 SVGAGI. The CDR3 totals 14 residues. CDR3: CASSIGTYNSPLHF. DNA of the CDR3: TGTGCCAGCAGTATAGGGACTTATAATTCACCCCTCCACTTT.

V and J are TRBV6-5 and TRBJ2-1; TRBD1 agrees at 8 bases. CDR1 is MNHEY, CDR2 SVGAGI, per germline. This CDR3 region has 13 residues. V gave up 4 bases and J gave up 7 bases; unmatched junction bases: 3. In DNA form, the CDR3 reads TGTGCCAGCAGTTGGACAGGGCGGAATGAGCAGTTCTTC. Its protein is CASSWTGRNEQFF.

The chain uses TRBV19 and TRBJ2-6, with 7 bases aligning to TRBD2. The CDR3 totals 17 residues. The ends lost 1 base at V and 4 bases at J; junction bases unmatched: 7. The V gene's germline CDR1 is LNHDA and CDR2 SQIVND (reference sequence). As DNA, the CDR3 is TGTGCCAGTAGTATAGGCTGGGAGGGTCCCGGGGCCAACGTCCTGACTTTC. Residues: CASSIGWEGPGANVLTF.

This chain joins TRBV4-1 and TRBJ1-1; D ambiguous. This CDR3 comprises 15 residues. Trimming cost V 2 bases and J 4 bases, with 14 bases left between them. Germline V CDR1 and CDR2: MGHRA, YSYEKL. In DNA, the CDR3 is TGCGCCAGCAGCCAACTCTTCTCCGAGGGCACTGAAGCTTTCTTT. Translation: CASSQLFSEGTEAFF.

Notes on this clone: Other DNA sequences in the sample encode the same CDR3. The CDR3 region has the DNA TGTGCCAGCAGTTCCGGGACAGGAATCCAAGAGACCCAGTACTTC. It specifies CASSSGTGIQETQYF. V is TRBV27 and J is TRBJ2-5, with 8 positions matching TRBD1. CDR1 is MNHEY, CDR2 SMNVEV, per germline (reference sequence). The CDR3 is 15 amino acids. The junction had 5 bases not matched to a gene; V was cut back by 4 bases and J by 1 base.